Reported below is one TCR beta chain. Its antigen is unidentified. The CDR3 is 14 amino acids. V was clipped by 5 bases and J by 6 bases, with 15 bases between them. The germline gives CDR1 WNHNN, CDR2 SYGVQD (reference sequence). PCR amplification relied on 60 Vbeta primers (plus 13 Jbeta primers). The protocol was immunoSEQ multiplex PCR, while the TCRdb copy is restricted to in-frame clones and leaves out a portion. The sample has roughly 100,000 clones; about a tenth are singletons. This sample is drawn from a study of cytomegalovirus exposure and HLA in healthy donors. Study observations and caveats: Analysis was carried out at a later point, and it linked a missense DCLRE1C variant to TCR beta V- and J-gene trimming. A later look showed TCR association rates differing by HLA locus, highest for DRB1 and lowest for HLA-C.

The specimen was PBMCs. The TCR comes from a man aged 35 to 55 in good health and CMV-seropositive. The V call is TRBV10-1, the J call TRBJ2-3, with D perhaps TRBD1 (5 bases). CDR3 DNA sequence: TGCGCCAGCAGTCTTAACAGGTTCACGGATACGCAGTATTTT. This gives the protein CASSLNRFTDTQYF.